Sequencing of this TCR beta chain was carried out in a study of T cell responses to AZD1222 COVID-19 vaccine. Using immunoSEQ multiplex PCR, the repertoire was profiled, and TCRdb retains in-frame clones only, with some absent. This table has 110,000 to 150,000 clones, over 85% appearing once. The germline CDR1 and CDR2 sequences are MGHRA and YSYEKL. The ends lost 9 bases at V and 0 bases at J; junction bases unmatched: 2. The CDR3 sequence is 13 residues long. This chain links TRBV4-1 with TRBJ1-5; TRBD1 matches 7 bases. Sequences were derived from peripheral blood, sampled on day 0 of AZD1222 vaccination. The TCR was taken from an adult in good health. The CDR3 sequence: CASGQVSNQPQHF. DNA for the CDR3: TGCGCCAGTGGACAGGTTAGCAATCAGCCCCAGCATTTT.